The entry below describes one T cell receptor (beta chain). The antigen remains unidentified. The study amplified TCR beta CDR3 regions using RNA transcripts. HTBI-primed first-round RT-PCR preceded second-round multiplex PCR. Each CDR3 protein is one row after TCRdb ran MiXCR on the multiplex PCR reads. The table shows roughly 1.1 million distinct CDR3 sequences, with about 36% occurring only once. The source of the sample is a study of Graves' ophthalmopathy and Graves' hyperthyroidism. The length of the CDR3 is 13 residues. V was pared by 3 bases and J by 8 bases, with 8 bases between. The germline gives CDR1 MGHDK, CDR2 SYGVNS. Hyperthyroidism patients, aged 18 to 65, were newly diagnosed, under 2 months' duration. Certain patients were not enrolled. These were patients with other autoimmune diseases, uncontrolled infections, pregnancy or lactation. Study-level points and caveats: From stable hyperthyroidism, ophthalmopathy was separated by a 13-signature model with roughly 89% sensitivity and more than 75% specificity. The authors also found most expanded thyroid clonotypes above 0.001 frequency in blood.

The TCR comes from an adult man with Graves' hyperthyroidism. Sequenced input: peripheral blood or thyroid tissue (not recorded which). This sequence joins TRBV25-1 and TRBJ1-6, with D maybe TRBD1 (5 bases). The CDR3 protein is CASSDQGYSPLHF. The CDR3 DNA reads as TGTGCCAGCAGTGATCAGGGATATTCACCCCTCCACTTT. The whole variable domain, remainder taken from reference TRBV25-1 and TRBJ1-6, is EADIYQTPRYLVIGTGKKITLECSQTMGHDKMYWYQQDPGMELHLIHYSYGVNSTEKGDLSSESTVSRIRTEHFPLTLESARPSHTSQYLCASSDQGYSPLHFGNGTRLTVT.